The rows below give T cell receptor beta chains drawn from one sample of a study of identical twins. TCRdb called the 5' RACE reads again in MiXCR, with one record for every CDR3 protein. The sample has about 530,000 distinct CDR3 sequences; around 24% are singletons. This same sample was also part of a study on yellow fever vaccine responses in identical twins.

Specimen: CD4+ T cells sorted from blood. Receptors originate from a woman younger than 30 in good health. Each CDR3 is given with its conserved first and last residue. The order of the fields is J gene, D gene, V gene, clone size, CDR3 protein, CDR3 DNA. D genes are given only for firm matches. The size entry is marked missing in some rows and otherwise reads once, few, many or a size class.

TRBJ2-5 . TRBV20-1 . CSADQRQTPQETQYF TGCAGTGCTGACCAGAGACAGACACCCCAAGAGACCCAGTACTTC
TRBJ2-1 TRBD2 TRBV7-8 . CASSLEGTSGSNEQFF TGTGCCAGCAGCTTAGAGGGGACTAGCGGGAGTAATGAGCAGTTCTTC
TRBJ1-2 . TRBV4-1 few CASSQDEGRNYGYTF TGCGCCAGCAGCCAAGACGAGGGTCGAAACTATGGCTACACCTTC
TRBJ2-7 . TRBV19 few CASSWTVDYEQYF TGTGCCAGTAGTTGGACAGTTGACTACGAGCAGTACTTC
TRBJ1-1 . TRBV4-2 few CASSQAPRNTEAFF TGTGCCAGCAGCCAAGCCCCAAGGAACACTGAAGCTTTCTTT
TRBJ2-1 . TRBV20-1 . CSAKRGNGISYNEQFF TGCAGTGCGAAACGGGGGAACGGAATCTCCTACAATGAGCAGTTCTTC
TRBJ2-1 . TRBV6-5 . CASSYSSTMTRIEQFF TGTGCCAGCAGTTACTCCTCGACGATGACTAGAATTGAGCAGTTCTTC
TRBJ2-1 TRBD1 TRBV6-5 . CASSYGRDRGNNEQFF TGTGCCAGCAGTTACGGCAGGGACAGGGGTAACAATGAGCAGTTCTTC
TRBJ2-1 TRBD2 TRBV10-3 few CAISESPSGSPYNEQFF TGTGCCATCAGTGAGTCACCTAGCGGGTCACCTTACAATGAGCAGTTCTTC
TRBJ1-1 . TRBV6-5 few CASSYNRNTEAFF TGTGCCAGCAGTTACAACCGGAACACTGAAGCTTTCTTT
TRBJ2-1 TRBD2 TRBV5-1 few CASSSPPGLVYNEQFF TGCGCCAGCAGCTCCCCACCGGGACTAGTCTACAATGAGCAGTTCTTC
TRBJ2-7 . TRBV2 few CASSARQAYEQYF TGTGCCAGCAGTGCTCGACAGGCCTACGAGCAGTACTTC
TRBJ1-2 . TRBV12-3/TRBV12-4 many CATVTGPYGYTF TGTGCCACCGTTACGGGGCCTTATGGCTACACCTTC
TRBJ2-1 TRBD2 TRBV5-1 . CASSLTSGGVLYNEQFF TGCGCCAGCAGCTTGACTAGCGGGGGGGTATTATACAATGAGCAGTTCTTC
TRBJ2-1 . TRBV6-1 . CASSASRDLPRDEQFF TGTGCCAGCAGTGCTTCTAGGGACTTGCCGCGCGATGAGCAGTTCTTC
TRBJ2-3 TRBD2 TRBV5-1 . CASSLMGLAPDTQYF TGCGCCAGCAGCTTAATGGGACTAGCCCCAGATACGCAGTATTTT
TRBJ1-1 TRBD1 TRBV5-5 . CASSSVAGQGFPEAFF TGTGCCAGCAGCTCAGTTGCGGGACAGGGTTTCCCTGAAGCTTTCTTT
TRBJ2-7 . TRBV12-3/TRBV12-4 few CASSSTPLVSYEQYF TGTGCCAGCAGTTCGACTCCGTTGGTCTCCTACGAGCAGTACTTC
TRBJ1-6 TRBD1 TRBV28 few CASSFGQGFNNSPLHF TGTGCCAGCAGCTTCGGACAGGGCTTTAATAATTCACCCCTCCACTTT
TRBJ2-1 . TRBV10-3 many CAIEPENSYNEQFF TGTGCCATTGAACCAGAGAACTCCTACAATGAGCAGTTCTTC
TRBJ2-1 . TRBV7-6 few CASSLSYYNEQFF TGTGCCAGCAGCTTATCCTATTACAATGAGCAGTTCTTC
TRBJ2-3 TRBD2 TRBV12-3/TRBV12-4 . CASSLLAGGANTQYF TGTGCCAGCAGTTTACTAGCGGGGGGGGCTAATACGCAGTATTTT
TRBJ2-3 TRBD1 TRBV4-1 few CASSFGGTGSSTDTQYF TGCGCCAGCAGCTTCGGAGGGACAGGGTCTAGCACAGATACGCAGTATTTT
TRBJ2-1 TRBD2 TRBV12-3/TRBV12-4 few CASSRTGTSGIYNEQFF TGTGCCAGCAGTCGGACCGGGACTAGCGGGATCTACAATGAGCAGTTCTTC
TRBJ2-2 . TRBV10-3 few CAINQDLAGELFF TGTGCCATCAATCAGGACCTTGCCGGGGAGCTGTTTTTT
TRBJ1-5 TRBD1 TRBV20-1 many CSAKGQGDGPQHF TGCAGTGCGAAAGGACAGGGGGATGGGCCCCAGCATTTT
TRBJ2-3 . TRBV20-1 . CSARLRGLGPTDTQYF TGCAGTGCTAGACTCCGGGGATTGGGGCCCACAGATACGCAGTATTTT
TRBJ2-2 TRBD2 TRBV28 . CASPVPGGPLTGELFF TGTGCCAGCCCCGTACCGGGAGGGCCGTTAACCGGGGAGCTGTTTTTT
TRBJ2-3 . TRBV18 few CASSPGVSYDTQYF TGTGCCAGCTCACCAGGGGTGTCATACGATACGCAGTATTTT
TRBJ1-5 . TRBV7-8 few CASTKGDLQPQHF TGTGCCAGCACCAAGGGGGATCTTCAGCCCCAGCATTTT
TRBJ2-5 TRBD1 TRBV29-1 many CSATTGTGGRETQYF TGCAGCGCCACAACCGGGACAGGGGGAAGGGAGACCCAGTACTTC
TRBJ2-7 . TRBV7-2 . CASSEGPSYEQYF TGTGCCAGCAGCGAAGGTCCCAGCTACGAGCAGTACTTC
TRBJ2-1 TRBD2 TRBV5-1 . CASGKLAGGYNEQFF TGCGCCAGCGGGAAGTTAGCGGGAGGGTACAATGAGCAGTTCTTC
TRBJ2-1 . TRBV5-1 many CASSFAGAKRNEQFF TGCGCCAGCAGCTTCGCCGGGGCCAAGAGGAATGAGCAGTTCTTC
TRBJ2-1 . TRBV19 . CASSPRYRSYNEQFF TGTGCCAGTAGTCCCAGGTATAGGTCCTACAATGAGCAGTTCTTC
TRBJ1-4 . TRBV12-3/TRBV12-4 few CASSLTGPVNEKLFF TGTGCCAGCAGTCTCACAGGACCCGTTAATGAAAAACTGTTTTTT
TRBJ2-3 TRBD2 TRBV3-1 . CASSHGLAGADTQYF TGTGCCAGCAGCCATGGACTAGCGGGCGCAGATACGCAGTATTTT
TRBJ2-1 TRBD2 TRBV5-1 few CASSLMRLAGYEQFF TGCGCCAGCAGCTTGATGAGACTAGCGGGATATGAGCAGTTCTTC
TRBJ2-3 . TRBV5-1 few CASTPETTDTQYF TGCGCCAGCACCCCGGAGACCACAGATACGCAGTATTTT
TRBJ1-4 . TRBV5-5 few CASSYRPGEGEKLFF TGTGCCAGCAGCTACCGACCCGGTGAAGGTGAAAAACTGTTTTTT
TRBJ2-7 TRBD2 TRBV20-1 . CSARLAGLTYEQYF TGCAGTGCTAGACTAGCGGGATTGACCTACGAGCAGTACTTC
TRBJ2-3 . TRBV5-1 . CASSLREASSSGTQYF TGCGCCAGCAGCTTGAGAGAAGCTAGCAGCTCTGGGACGCAGTATTTT
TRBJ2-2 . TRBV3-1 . CASSQTWSSIGELFF TGTGCCAGCAGCCAAACTTGGAGTTCTATCGGGGAGCTGTTTTTT
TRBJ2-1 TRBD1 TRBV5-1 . CASSFNTGTGGQDEQFF TGCGCCAGCAGTTTTAATACTGGGACAGGGGGACAGGATGAGCAGTTCTTC
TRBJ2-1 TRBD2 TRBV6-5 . CASSSAGTSGYNEQFF TGTGCCAGCAGTTCCGCGGGGACTAGCGGCTACAATGAGCAGTTCTTC
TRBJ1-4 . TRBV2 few CASSAQGANEKLFF TGTGCCAGCAGTGCCCAGGGAGCTAATGAAAAACTGTTTTTT
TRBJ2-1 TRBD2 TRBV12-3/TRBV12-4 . CASSPRTSGGPYNEQFF TGTGCCAGCAGTCCGAGGACTAGCGGGGGGCCCTACAATGAGCAGTTCTTC
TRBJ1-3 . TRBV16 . CASSQSSVSGNTIYF TGTGCCAGCAGCCAATCAAGCGTTTCTGGAAACACCATATATTTT
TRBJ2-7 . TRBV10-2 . CASSAIRYEQYF TGCGCCAGCAGTGCGATCAGGTACGAGCAGTACTTC
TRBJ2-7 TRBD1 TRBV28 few CASSRQGWYEQYF TGTGCCAGCAGCCGACAGGGGTGGTACGAGCAGTACTTC
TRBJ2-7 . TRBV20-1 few CSALGRDRPLSSYEQYF TGCAGTGCTCTGGGTAGGGACCGACCTCTGTCGTCCTACGAGCAGTACTTC
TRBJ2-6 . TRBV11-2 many CASSLSISGANVLTF TGTGCCAGCAGCTTGTCAATCTCTGGGGCCAACGTCCTGACTTTC
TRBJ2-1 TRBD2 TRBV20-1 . CSANGLAGVYNEQFF TGCAGTGCCAACGGACTAGCGGGAGTCTACAATGAGCAGTTCTTC
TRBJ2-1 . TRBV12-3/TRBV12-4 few CASSLNPGGETFF TGTGCCAGCAGTTTGAACCCAGGCGGGGAGACGTTCTTC
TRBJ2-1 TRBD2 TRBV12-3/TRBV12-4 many CASVGLAGGPGYNEQFF TGTGCCAGTGTGGGACTAGCGGGAGGGCCCGGTTACAATGAGCAGTTCTTC
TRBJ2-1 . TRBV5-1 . CASNFDGMGNEQFF TGCGCCAGCAACTTCGACGGGATGGGCAATGAGCAGTTCTTC
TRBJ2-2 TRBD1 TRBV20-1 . CSAAGTGRVFF TGCAGTGCTGCCGGGACAGGGAGGGTGTTTTTT
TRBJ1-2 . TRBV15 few CATSRGNGQPGYTF TGTGCCACCAGCAGAGGTAACGGACAACCCGGCTACACCTTC